These T cell receptor beta chains were read from a single sample in a study of shared clonotypes between healthy human individuals. Libraries were prepared by immunoSEQ multiplex PCR; TCRdb keeps only in-frame clonotypes and omits some of them. The table lists 1 million to 1.3 million clones, 78% of them singletons. The sample was memory CD4+ T cells from PBMCs. The source is a man aged 18 to 35 in good health. Some clones in this sample may be carry-over from other donors' samples. CDR3s include the opening cysteine and the closing phenylalanine or tryptophan. The order of the fields is clone size, J gene, D gene, V gene, CDR3 protein, CDR3 DNA. D genes are given only for firm matches. Clone size is not always given. Where it is, it says once, few, many or a class for expanded clones.

-,TRBJ2-1,TRBD1,TRBV18,CASSPGQGANNEQFF,TGTGCCAGCTCACCGGGACAGGGAGCGAACAATGAGCAGTTCTTC
-,TRBJ2-3,-,TRBV28,CASSLGPDTQYF,TGTGCCAGCAGTTTAGGTCCAGATACGCAGTATTTT
-,TRBJ1-1,-,TRBV7-9,CASSLVGGNTEAFF,TGTGCCAGCAGCTTAGTCGGGGGGAATACTGAAGCTTTCTTT
-,TRBJ2-7,-,TRBV15,CATSRAGGSYEQYF,TGTGCCACCAGCAGAGCGGGCGGCTCCTACGAGCAGTACTTC
-,TRBJ2-3,-,TRBV5-1,CASSFGGKATDTQYF,TGCGCCAGCAGCTTTGGCGGGAAGGCGACAGATACGCAGTATTTT
-,TRBJ2-7,-,TRBV7-2,CASSLGRDLNEQYF,TGTGCCAGCAGCTTAGGGAGGGATCTTAACGAGCAGTACTTC
-,TRBJ2-2,-,TRBV5-4,CASSWWGSKAGELFF,TGTGCCAGCAGCTGGTGGGGATCCAAGGCCGGGGAGCTGTTTTTT
few,TRBJ2-7,TRBD1,TRBV28,CASLDRDRGHEQYF,TGTGCCAGCTTAGACCGGGACAGGGGCCACGAGCAGTACTTC
-,TRBJ2-7,-,TRBV5-4,CASSVGHRGYEQYF,TGTGCCAGCAGCGTGGGACACCGGGGGTACGAGCAGTACTTC
few,TRBJ2-7,-,TRBV20-1,CSARPNYEQYF,TGCAGTGCTAGACCTAACTACGAGCAGTACTTC
-,TRBJ1-1,-,TRBV5-4,CASSPDSTGYTEAFF,TGTGCCAGCAGCCCCGACTCTACAGGTTACACTGAAGCTTTCTTT
few,TRBJ2-1,TRBD2,TRBV5-1,CASSLLLAENNEQFF,TGCGCCAGCAGCTTGTTACTAGCGGAGAACAATGAGCAGTTCTTC
-,TRBJ2-1,-,TRBV27,CASRIAGGDYNEQFF,TGTGCCAGCAGAATCGCCGGGGGCGACTACAATGAGCAGTTCTTC
-,TRBJ2-7,TRBD2,TRBV5-4,CASSRSGRYYEQYF,TGTGCCAGCAGCCGTAGCGGGAGGTATTACGAGCAGTACTTC
once,TRBJ2-2,-,TRBV5-1,CASSLGRAGTGELFF,TGCGCCAGCAGCTTGGGAAGGGCGGGCACCGGGGAGCTGTTTTTT
-,TRBJ2-5,TRBD2,TRBV9,CASSVGLAGGQETQYF,TGTGCCAGCAGCGTAGGACTAGCGGGAGGGCAAGAGACCCAGTACTTC
-,TRBJ1-5,-,TRBV6-1,CASSGGFYSNQPQHF,TGTGCCAGCAGTGGAGGGTTTTATAGCAATCAGCCCCAGCATTTT
-,TRBJ1-5,-,TRBV11-2,CASSWGLNSNQPQHF,TGTGCCAGCAGCTGGGGACTGAATAGCAATCAGCCCCAGCATTTT
once,TRBJ1-1,-,TRBV4-1,CASSQGRGSNTEAFF,TGCGCCAGCAGCCAGGGAAGGGGCTCGAACACTGAAGCTTTCTTT
many,TRBJ1-2,-,TRBV6-1,CASSTEGGGYGYTF,TGTGCCAGCAGTACGGAGGGAGGGGGCTATGGCTACACCTTC
-,TRBJ2-1,-,TRBV5-8,CASSLGQRGGEQFF,TGTGCCAGCAGCCTCGGACAGCGGGGAGGTGAGCAGTTCTTC
few,TRBJ2-7,-,TRBV27,CASSLYLPGAGRYEQYF,TGTGCCAGCAGTTTATATCTTCCGGGAGCCGGGCGCTACGAGCAGTACTTC
-,TRBJ1-4,-,TRBV10-3,CAIRNPGHDEKLFF,TGTGCCATCAGAAACCCGGGACACGATGAAAAACTGTTTTTT
-,TRBJ2-1,-,TRBV7-2,CASSPGLGGNEQFF,TGTGCCAGCAGCCCCGGACTAGGGGGCAATGAGCAGTTCTTC
-,TRBJ1-1,-,TRBV15,CATSRDRYRVATEAFF,TGTGCCACCAGCAGAGATCGGTACAGGGTCGCCACTGAAGCTTTCTTT
-,TRBJ2-2,-,TRBV5-4,CASSLPGRANTGELFF,TGTGCCAGCAGCTTGCCCGGCAGGGCAAACACCGGGGAGCTGTTTTTT
few,TRBJ2-7,-,TRBV5-4,CASSYATEPYEQYF,TGTGCCAGCAGCTACGCCACAGAACCCTACGAGCAGTACTTC
-,TRBJ2-5,TRBD2,TRBV7-9,CASSTTSGRSETQYF,TGTGCCAGCAGCACGACTAGCGGGAGGTCAGAGACCCAGTACTTC
-,TRBJ1-4,-,TRBV5-6,CASSLNSANEKLFF,TGTGCCAGCAGCTTGAACAGCGCTAATGAAAAACTGTTTTTT
-,TRBJ2-1,TRBD2,TRBV9,CASSTGTSPGNEQFF,TGTGCCAGCAGCACCGGGACTAGCCCGGGTAATGAGCAGTTCTTC
-,TRBJ1-1,TRBD1,TRBV7-9,CASLRTGDTEAFF,TGTGCCAGCCTCAGGACAGGAGACACTGAAGCTTTCTTT
-,TRBJ1-1,-,TRBV7-9,CASSFGRQMNTEAFF,TGTGCCAGCAGCTTCGGTAGACAAATGAACACTGAAGCTTTCTTT
-,TRBJ2-7,-,TRBV5-6,CASSLVGQRHYEQYF,TGTGCCAGCAGCTTGGTTGGGCAGCGACACTACGAGCAGTACTTC
-,TRBJ2-5,-,TRBV7-2,CASSLEAGPETQYF,TGTGCCAGCAGCTTGGAGGCAGGGCCAGAGACCCAGTACTTC
-,TRBJ2-2,-,TRBV5-5,CASSVTRAPTGELFF,TGTGCCAGCAGCGTCACCCGGGCTCCGACCGGGGAGCTGTTTTTT
few,TRBJ1-5,TRBD1,TRBV2,CASSALDRGSQPQHF,TGTGCCAGCAGTGCCCTAGACAGGGGGAGTCAGCCCCAGCATTTT